The 23 T cell receptor beta chains below were found in one sample sequenced in a study of human T cells and chemical hapten exposure (dated by TCRdb to the early 2020s). The sample's time point label is to be understood as: pre-sensitization, week 0. The sample's treatment or condition label, in plain terms: therapeutic diphenylcyclopropenone sensitization with weekly scalp DPC. Library creation used RACE. TCRdb records NextSeq 500 as the sequencer. Through fastp at Q25 and MiXCR, TCRdb rebuilt clones from the public reads, retaining in-frame beta chains. Rows matching on CDR3 protein sequence are summarized as one entry with the most common DNA and genes. The sample data list 300,000 to 400,000 distinct CDR3 sequences, and 5.1% of these were observed just once. Of the sample, 2.5% to 3% falls within the top ten clones. The specimen was whole blood, collected in connection with sensitization to the hapten diphenylcyclopropenone (DPC). The receptors come from a woman between 45 and 60 years old with alopecia areata. Some clones in this sample may be carry-over from other donors' samples.

Notes on this clonotype: An end of the junction differs from the germline gene, which may be a read error. The genes are TRBV6-2 or TRBV6-3 and TRBJ2-7; D is uncertain. Per the germline V gene, CDR1 is MNHEY and CDR2 is SVGEGT. CDR3 length: 11 amino acids. The CDR3 DNA reads as TGTGGCAGCAGTTCGTCCTACGAGCAGTACTTC. The encoded protein is CGSSSSYEQYF.

This clonotype was counted between two and nine times. V usage is TRBV29-1 and J usage is TRBJ1-5; TRBD1 aligns across 10 bases. CDR3 length: 13 amino acids. Germline V gene data show CDR1 as SQVTM and CDR2 as ANQGSEA. The junction had 2 bases not matched to a gene; V was cut back by 7 bases and J by 2 bases. The CDR3 region has the DNA TGCAGCGCCGGACAGGGGGGCAATCAGCCCCAGCATTTT. Translated: CSAGQGGNQPQHF.

This clonotype came up many times. The V gene is TRBV18, the J gene TRBJ1-5; TRBD1 is a possible D gene (6 bases). V shed 1 base and J shed 1 base, with 14 bases lying between them. CDR1 KGHSH and CDR2 LQKENI come from the germline V gene. The CDR3 loop spans 17 amino acids. The CDR3 sequence: CASSPQLRGKSNQPQHF. In DNA form, the CDR3 reads TGTGCCAGCTCACCACAGCTAAGGGGGAAGAGCAATCAGCCCCAGCATTTT.

This clonotype has a handful of counts. The rearrangement joins TRBV20-1 to TRBJ1-5; tentatively, D is TRBD1 (5 bases). V dropped 6 bases and J dropped 3 bases, with 12 bases sitting between them. Germline V CDR1 and CDR2: DFQATT, SNEGSKA (reference sequence). The CDR3 length is 13 residues. The CDR3 loop reads CSAGAGINQPQHF. Written as DNA, the CDR3 is TGCAGTGCCGGGGCCGGTATCAATCAGCCCCAGCATTTT.

This chain joins TRBV20-1 and TRBJ2-1, with 7 bases identical to TRBD1. Trimming cost V 6 bases and J 15 bases; bases outside gene matches: 11. CDR3 length: 11 residues. Germline assignment: CDR1 DFQATT and CDR2 SNEGSKA (reference sequence). The CDR3 nucleotides read TGCAGTGCCCAGACAGGGACAGACTGGTTCTTC. Translated, it gives CSAQTGTDWFF.

There are many counts of this clonotype. This chain joins TRBV4-1 and TRBJ1-6, with unresolved D. The CDR3 sequence is 14 residues long. Between the trimmed V and J ends, which lost 3 bases and 7 bases, there was a span of 10 bases. Germline values: CDR1 MGHRA, CDR2 YSYEKL. CDR3 in amino acids: CASSQITENSPLHF. The CDR3 DNA follows: TGCGCCAGCAGCCAGATAACAGAGAATTCACCCCTCCACTTT.

This clonotype was counted ten times or more. The rearrangement uses TRBV20-1 and TRBJ2-1; D gene ambiguous. The CDR3 sequence is 13 residues long. From germline, CDR1 is DFQATT and CDR2 SNEGSKA (reference sequence). Deletions cut 4 bases from V and 5 bases from J, with 12 bases between. The CDR3 sequence is CSAIDESDNEQFF. DNA for the CDR3: TGCAGTGCTATAGACGAGTCCGACAATGAGCAGTTCTTC.

This clonotype appeared many times. The V gene is TRBV28, the J gene TRBJ1-5, with TRBD1 as a possible D gene (6 bases). CDR3 length: 15 residues. Deletions cut 6 bases from V and 2 bases from J, with 14 bases between. CDR1 is MDHEN, CDR2 SYDVKM, per germline. The CDR3 loop reads CASSLSDRRNQPQHF. Written as DNA, the CDR3 is TGTGCCAGCAGCCTGAGTGACAGGCGCAATCAGCCCCAGCATTTT.

This clonotype occurred a few times. The rearrangement uses TRBV20-1 and TRBJ2-7; D not certain. Germline assignment: CDR1 DFQATT and CDR2 SNEGSKA (reference sequence). The CDR3 consists of 11 residues. Trimming pared 1 base from V and 7 bases from J, leaving 8 bases between. The CDR3 here is CSARVLGEQYF. DNA for the CDR3: TGCAGTGCTAGAGTGTTGGGGGAGCAGTACTTC.

This clonotype occurred many times. Here the CDR3 DNA reads TGCAGCACTTCAGACGAGAACTCTGGAAACACCATATATTTT. Translated: CSTSDENSGNTIYF. The chain has TRBV29-1 and TRBJ1-3; D is unclear. The length of the CDR3 is 14 residues. The V gene's germline CDR1 is SQVTM and CDR2 ANQGSEA. V was clipped by 8 bases and J by 0 bases, with 14 bases between them.

The chain joins TRBV20-1 to TRBJ1-2; D is ambiguous. V lost 6 bases to trimming and J lost 8 bases, with 13 bases between them. The CDR3 loop spans 11 amino acids. CDR1 and CDR2 from the germline V gene are DFQATT and SNEGSKA (reference sequence). In nucleotides, the CDR3 is TGCAGTGCCCGCCCCGTTGACGGCTACACCTTC. Its translation is CSARPVDGYTF.

This clonotype was detected only a few times. This rearrangement joins TRBV18 to TRBJ2-3; the D gene is possibly TRBD2 (5 bases). The CDR3 runs to 14 residues. Trimming took 3 bases from V and 5 from J, leaving 12 bases between them. Looked up from germline, CDR1 is KGHSH and CDR2 is LQKENI. CDR3 bases: TGTGCCAGCTCACCTTTGGACCGGGAAGATACGCAGTATTTT. Its translation is CASSPLDREDTQYF.

The chain has TRBV20-1 and TRBJ2-1; TRBD2 is a possible D gene (6 bases). This CDR3 has 16 amino acids. Germline V gene lookup returns CDR1 DFQATT and CDR2 SNEGSKA (reference sequence). V lost 2 bases, J lost 0 bases, and 14 bases lay in between. The CDR3 sequence is CSARPPGTPSYNEQFF. The CDR3 DNA is TGCAGTGCTAGACCCCCCGGGACTCCCTCCTACAATGAGCAGTTCTTC.

Many counts were recorded for this clonotype. In nucleotides, the CDR3 is TGCGCCAGCAGCCAGGGCAGTAGCTCCTATAATTCACCCCTCCACTTT. Its translation: CASSQGSSSYNSPLHF. The chain couples TRBV4-3 to TRBJ1-6; D gene unclear. V lost 3 bases, J lost 0 bases, and 9 bases lay in between. Germline CDR1 and CDR2: LGHNA and YSLEER. The CDR3 consists of 16 residues.

This sequence joins TRBV13 and TRBJ2-7, with D perhaps matching TRBD1 or TRBD2 (6 bases each). The germline V gene encodes CDR1 PRHDT and CDR2 FYEKMQ (reference sequence). The CDR3 runs to 15 residues. The V gene lost 0 bases and the J gene lost 5 bases, with 14 bases spanning the gap. The CDR3 sequence is CASSLGGGRGNEQYF. The CDR3 nucleotides are TGTGCCAGCAGCTTAGGAGGGGGGAGAGGGAACGAGCAGTACTTC.

This clonotype showed up many times. The V and J genes are TRBV7-2 and TRBJ2-1; 10 nucleotides match TRBD1. This CDR3 spans 16 amino acids. V lost 1 base, J lost 5 bases, and 5 bases stayed unmatched. Germline loops: CDR1 SGHTA, CDR2 FQGNSA. Written as DNA, the CDR3 is TGTGCCAGCAGCTTAGGGGTTGGACAGGGGGACAATGAGCAGTTCTTC. Protein: CASSLGVGQGDNEQFF.

The table lists this clonotype with many counts. The chain combines TRBV10-2 with TRBJ2-3; 8 positions match TRBD2. The CDR3 is 15 amino acids. Germline-derived CDR1 and CDR2 are WSHSY and SAAADI. V gave up 3 bases and J gave up 4 bases; unmatched junction bases: 6. The CDR3 bases are TGCGCCAGCAGTGAAGGATCGGGAGGGGCAGATACGCAGTATTTT. It is translated as CASSEGSGGADTQYF.

Many counts were recorded for this clonotype. The chain uses TRBV6-5 and TRBJ2-2; no definite D call. This CDR3 is 15 amino acids long. Per the germline V gene, CDR1 is MNHEY and CDR2 is SVGAGI. V was pared by 1 base and J by 1 base, with 7 bases between. CDR3 region: CASSYFAENTGELFF. For the CDR3, the DNA is TGTGCCAGCAGTTACTTCGCCGAGAACACCGGGGAGCTGTTTTTT.

This clonotype was seen ten or more times. One end of the junction is discordant with germline, which a read error may explain. The chain is built from TRBV6-5 and TRBJ2-5; the D is unclear. The CDR3 is 14 residues long. Germline values: CDR1 MNHEY, CDR2 SVGAGI. Written as DNA, the CDR3 is TGTGCCAGCAGTTACGGGCAAGGTCAAGGGACCCAGTACTTC. It is translated as CASSYGQGQGTQYF.

J is TRBJ1-6 and V is TRBV6-5; 8 bases match TRBD1. The CDR3 loop spans 14 amino acids. From germline, CDR1 is MNHEY and CDR2 SVGAGI. V gave up 6 bases and J gave up 10 bases; unmatched junction bases: 8. This CDR3 is CASRRTGRDSPLHF. The CDR3 nucleotides read TGTGCCAGCAGACGGACAGGGAGAGACTCACCCCTCCACTTT.

The chain recombines TRBV2 with TRBJ1-1; D gene unclear. CDR1 is SNHLY, CDR2 FYNNEI, per germline. This CDR3 has 15 residues. V was pared by 7 bases and J by 0 bases, with 15 bases between. CDR3 in amino acids: CASKHPKAMNTEAFF. The CDR3 DNA reads as TGTGCCAGCAAGCATCCCAAGGCTATGAACACTGAAGCTTTCTTT.

Many counts were recorded for this clonotype. This chain uses TRBV12-3 or TRBV12-4 with TRBJ2-1, with D maybe TRBD1 (5 bases). The germline V and J ends were trimmed by 5 bases and 4 bases, with 15 bases remaining between them. The CDR3 spans 15 residues. The CDR3 DNA reads as TGTGCCAGCAGTCCCCGCCAGGGATCATACAATGAGCAGTTCTTC. This translates into CASSPRQGSYNEQFF.

There are many counts of this clonotype. The chain uses TRBV5-1 and TRBJ2-5; no reliable D call. This CDR3 has 14 residues. Germline-derived CDR1 and CDR2 are SGHRS and YFSETQ. Trimming removed 0 bases at V and 0 bases at J, with 6 bases between. The CDR3 sequence is CASSLAPYQETQYF. The CDR3 DNA reads as TGCGCCAGCAGCTTGGCGCCATACCAAGAGACCCAGTACTTC.